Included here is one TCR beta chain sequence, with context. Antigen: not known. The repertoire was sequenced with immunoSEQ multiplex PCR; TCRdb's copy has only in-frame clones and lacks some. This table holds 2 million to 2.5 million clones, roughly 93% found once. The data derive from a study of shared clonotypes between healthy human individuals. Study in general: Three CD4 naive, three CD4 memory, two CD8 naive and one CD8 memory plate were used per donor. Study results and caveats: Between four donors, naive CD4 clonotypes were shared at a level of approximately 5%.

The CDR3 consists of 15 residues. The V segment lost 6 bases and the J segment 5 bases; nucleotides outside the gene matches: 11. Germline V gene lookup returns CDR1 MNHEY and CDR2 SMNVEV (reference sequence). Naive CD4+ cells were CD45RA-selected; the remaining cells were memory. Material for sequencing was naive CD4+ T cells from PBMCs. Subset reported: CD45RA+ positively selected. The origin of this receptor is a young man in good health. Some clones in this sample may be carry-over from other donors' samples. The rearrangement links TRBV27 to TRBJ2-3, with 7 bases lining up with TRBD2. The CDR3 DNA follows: TGTGCCAGCAGGCCCCTCGCGGGAGTCGGAGATACGCAGTATTTT. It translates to CASRPLAGVGDTQYF.